This TCR beta chain comes out of a study of T cells after yellow fever vaccination. The study, taken as a whole, reports: Re-detected after boosting: most primary clones, 96% of CD4 and roughly 88% of CD8. From the bulk population, abundant clonotypes could contaminate and appear within FACS-sorted repertoires.

Each CDR3 protein is one row after TCRdb ran MiXCR on the 5' RACE reads. The table lists 300,000 to 350,000 distinct CDR3 sequences, 3.5% to 4.5% of them singletons. This clonotype was seen more than once but under ten times. Its target is unknown. This CDR3 is built from 15 residues. Trimming removed 2 bases at V and 1 base at J, with 11 bases between. Germline V gene sequence: CDR1 MNHEY, CDR2 SVGAGI. J is TRBJ1-1 and V is TRBV6-5, with D unresolved. The source is a man younger than 35 who received the YFV17D yellow fever vaccine. The sample was PBMCs, taken 15 days after the yellow fever booster vaccination. The CDR3 nucleotides are TGTGCCAGCAGTTACATGAGTTCTACGAACACTGAAGCTTTCTTT. Its translation: CASSYMSSTNTEAFF.